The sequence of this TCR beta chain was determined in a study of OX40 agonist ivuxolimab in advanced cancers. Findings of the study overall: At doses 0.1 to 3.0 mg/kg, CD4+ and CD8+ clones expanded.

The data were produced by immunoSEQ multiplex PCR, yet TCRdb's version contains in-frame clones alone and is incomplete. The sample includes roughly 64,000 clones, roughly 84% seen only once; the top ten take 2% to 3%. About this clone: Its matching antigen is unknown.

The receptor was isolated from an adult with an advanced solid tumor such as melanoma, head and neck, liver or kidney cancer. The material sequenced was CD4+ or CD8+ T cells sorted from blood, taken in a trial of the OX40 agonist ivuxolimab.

The CDR3 nucleotides read TGTGCCTGGGGGGCGGCCGGGACAGGGCGATACACCTTC. It yields the protein CAWGAAGTGRYTF. The V and J genes are TRBV30 and TRBJ1-2, with TRBD1 matching over 9 bases. The germline V gene has CDR1 GTSNPN and CDR2 SVGIG (reference sequence). V was pared by 5 bases and J by 11 bases, with 12 bases of the junction left unmatched. The CDR3 loop spans 13 amino acids.